This T cell receptor (beta chain) was recorded in a study of blood T cells in healthy people across ages (dated by TCRdb to 2013 to 2016). Some background on the complete study: In model experiments, roughly one uniquely barcoded TCR beta cDNA molecule per two T cells was captured by template switching. To track age-related changes in TCR beta repertoire diversity, the study relied on deep sequencing normalized with unique cDNA molecular identifiers. The donors were divided into four age groups: young (average 16 years), middle-aged (around 41), aged (62) and long-lived (nearly 85). To avoid experimental bias, donors of different ages were spread randomly across the sequencing lanes. Two additional independent replicas of 1 million unique cDNA reads from the same blood draw were analyzed for two donors (one aged 18 to 30 and one aged 80 or older). What the authors observed across the whole study: Bulk unsorted PBMC profiling prevented conclusive comparison of naive and antigen-experienced compartments. As age increased, observed TCR beta diversity per million T cells dropped in a roughly linear way, and a significant reduction was already evident by age around 41. Observed TCR beta diversity correlated strongly with the percentage of naive T cells measured by flow cytometry. The CMV infection status of donors was not known, potentially confounding age-related changes in expanded clonotypes. Estimates of total diversity based on one million sequenced T cells were considered lower bounds and underestimates. Compared with the aged group, the long-lived group had more naive CD4+ T cells, fewer expanded clones and increased TCR diversity, a pattern suggesting age selection.

The roughly 42 donors, aged roughly 6 to 95 years, were systemically healthy Caucasian individuals from Russia. Approximately 11 milliliters of peripheral blood were drawn from each donor into EDTA-treated Vacutainer tubes. Ficoll-Paque density-gradient centrifugation was used to isolate PBMCs, with at least 7 million per sample. Total RNA, at least 6 micrograms per sample, was extracted from PBMCs with Trizol reagent. Naive CD45RAhigh/CD27high T cell percentages were measured by flow cytometry on a PBMC aliquot from every donor. Libraries came from 5' RACE. The second PCR ran for about 6 to 11 cycles and used a J-beta primer mix along with a sample-barcoded 5' primer. Each TCR beta cDNA molecule received a unique molecular identifier from a template-switch 5' adaptor carrying 12 random nucleotides. Each sample yielded at least 3 million CDR3-containing paired-end reads. The Mint cDNA synthesis kit, primed by a TRBC-specific oligonucleotide, was used to synthesize first-strand cDNA from all RNA. All cDNA was treated with uracil-DNA glycosylase and then went through a first 18-cycle PCR with the universal primers M1SS and BC2_uni_R. Concerning the study's data processing: Each sample was normalized by randomly selecting 1 million high-quality reads, each carrying a distinct molecular identifier. Instead of being binned into consensus sequences, reads that shared molecular identifiers were thrown out. MiTCR, with a Q25 quality threshold and the strictest error-elimination algorithm, was used for CDR3 identification, clonotype clustering and error correction. A nonparametric unseen species model with Euler transformation was used to estimate a lower bound on total TCR beta diversity. In TCRdb, the public reads were trimmed at Q25 with fastp and aligned with MiXCR, with productive beta chains retained. Every entry covers one CDR3 protein and lists the most common genes and DNA from its rows. These V and J calls derive from TCRdb rather than the authors' analysis. The sample table records around 1,800,000 distinct CDR3 sequences; around 42% of these occur just once. The top ten hold around 23% of the sample.

The table lists this clonotype with a count of one. Its antigen is currently not known. The sample holds no much larger clone one base away, and base qualities are not on file. The germline V end is reduced by 6 bases and the J end by 7 bases; junction bases left unmatched: 5. The CDR3, cysteine through phenylalanine, is 12 amino acids long. The sequence is cut down to CDR3 DNA, 36 bases in frame from base 1. The sequence came from a human donor in good health. Sequencing input: blood. The chain links TRBV12-3 or TRBV12-4 with TRBJ2-5; 7 of the junction bases match TRBD1. The nucleotide sequence reads as follows: TGTGCCAGCAGAGGGGACAGAGGGACCCAGTACTTC. Translated, this gives CASRGDRGTQYF.